This TCR beta chain was obtained from a study of T cell changes during pregnancy in multiple sclerosis. Trimming cost V 9 bases and J 2 bases; bases outside gene matches: 10. This CDR3 has 16 residues. Germline CDR1 and CDR2: LNHDA and SQIVND (reference sequence). Sequencing was performed with immunoSEQ multiplex PCR; in TCRdb, only in-frame clones are kept and a portion is missing. The sample has about 58,000 clones, 75% to 95% seen once. The sequencing here drew on CD4+ T cells from peripheral blood mononuclear cells, taken after pregnancy. The sequence came from a female donor in good health, enrolled as a control in a pregnancy study. This chain uses TRBV19 with TRBJ2-2, with 9 bases identical to TRBD2. The CDR3, as DNA: TGTGCCAGCCGAGGCTTAGCGGGGGCTAACACCGGGGAGCTGTTTTTT. Its protein product is CASRGLAGANTGELFF.